This T cell receptor beta chain emerged from a study of cytotoxic CD8 clonotypes in ibrutinib-treated CLL. Study-level background: Mean productive templates were around 260,000; mean productive rearrangements were roughly 100,000.

Profiling relied on immunoSEQ multiplex PCR, and the TCRdb table lists in-frame clones only, not all of them. The sample includes about 130,000 clones, roughly 88% seen only once; the top ten take around 2%. The study's findings and limits: Sustained-remission and progressing patients' sampling times differed. Few clonotypes were public, and these shrank or held steady under treatment. Clonality measured at baseline exceeded age-matched healthy donors, tracking circulating CD8+ T-cell counts.

Of note for this clone: Its antigen is unknown.

The CDR3 has 17 residues. Germline V gives CDR1 SGHTA, CDR2 FQGNSA. After removal of 1 base from V and 5 bases from J, the junction contained 6 bases not matched to a gene. The material sequenced was PBMCs, taken after 24 months of ibrutinib treatment. The gene calls are TRBV7-2 and TRBJ2-2; 11 nucleotides match TRBD2. The receptor was derived from a human donor with chronic lymphocytic leukemia. The CDR3 spells CASSLGLAGGSTGELFF. The CDR3 DNA sequence: TGTGCCAGCAGCTTAGGCTTAGCGGGAGGGAGTACCGGGGAGCTGTTTTTT. Together with reference TRBV7-2 and TRBJ2-2, the CDR3 gives the full variable domain: GAGVSQSPSNKVTEKGKDVELRCDPISGHTALYWYRQSLGQGLEFLIYFQGNSAPDKSGLPSDRFSAERTGGSVSTLTIQRTQQEDSAVYLCASSLGLAGGSTGELFFGEGSRLTVL.